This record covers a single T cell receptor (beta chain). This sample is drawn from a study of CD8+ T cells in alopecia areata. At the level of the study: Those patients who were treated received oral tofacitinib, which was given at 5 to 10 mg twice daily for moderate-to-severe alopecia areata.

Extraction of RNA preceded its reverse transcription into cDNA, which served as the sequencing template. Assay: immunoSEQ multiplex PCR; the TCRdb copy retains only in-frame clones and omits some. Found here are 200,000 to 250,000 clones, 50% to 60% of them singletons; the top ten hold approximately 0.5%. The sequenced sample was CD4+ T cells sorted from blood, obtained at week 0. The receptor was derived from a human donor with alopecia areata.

For the CDR3, the DNA is TGTGCCAGCAGTTACTCTTTGAGCGGGGTGTACGAGCAGTACTTC. Amino acid sequence: CASSYSLSGVYEQYF. The gene calls are TRBV6-5 and TRBJ2-7; TRBD2 agrees at 7 bases. Losses at the gene ends were 0 bases for V and 4 bases for J; bases not matched to a gene: 6. Germline CDR1 MNHEY, CDR2 SVGAGI. This CDR3 is built from 15 residues.